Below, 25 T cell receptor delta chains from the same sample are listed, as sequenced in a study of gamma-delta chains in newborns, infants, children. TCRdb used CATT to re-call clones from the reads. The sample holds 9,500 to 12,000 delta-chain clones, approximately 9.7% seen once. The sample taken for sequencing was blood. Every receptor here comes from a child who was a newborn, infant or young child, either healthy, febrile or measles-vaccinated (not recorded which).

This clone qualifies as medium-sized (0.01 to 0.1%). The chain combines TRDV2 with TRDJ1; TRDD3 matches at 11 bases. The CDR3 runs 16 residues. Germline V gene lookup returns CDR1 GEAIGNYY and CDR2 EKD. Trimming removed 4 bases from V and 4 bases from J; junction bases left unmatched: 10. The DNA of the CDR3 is TGTGCCTGTGAGCGACTGGGGGATATAACCTACGATAAACTCATCTTT. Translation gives CACERLGDITYDKLIF.

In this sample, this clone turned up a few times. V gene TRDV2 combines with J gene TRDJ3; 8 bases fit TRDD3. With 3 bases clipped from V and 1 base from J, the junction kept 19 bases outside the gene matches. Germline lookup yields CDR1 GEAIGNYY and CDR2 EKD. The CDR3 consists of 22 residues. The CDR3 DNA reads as TGTGCCTGTGACTACACTGCCGGTGGGGGATCTCTTCTTTCCTGGGACACCCGACAGATGTTTTTC. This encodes CACDYTAGGGSLLSWDTRQMFF.

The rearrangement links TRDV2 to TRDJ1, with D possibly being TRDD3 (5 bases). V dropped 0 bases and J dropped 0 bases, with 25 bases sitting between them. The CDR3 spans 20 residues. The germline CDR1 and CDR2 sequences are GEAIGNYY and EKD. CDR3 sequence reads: CACDTVTSRPLGQYTDKLIF. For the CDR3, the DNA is TGTGCCTGTGACACCGTTACCTCCAGACCCCTGGGTCAGTACACCGATAAACTCATCTTT.

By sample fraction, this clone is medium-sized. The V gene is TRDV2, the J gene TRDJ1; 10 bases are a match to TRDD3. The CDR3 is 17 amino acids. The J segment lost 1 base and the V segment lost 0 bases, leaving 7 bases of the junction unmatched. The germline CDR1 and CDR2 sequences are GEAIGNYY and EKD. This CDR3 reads CACDTVLGDPTTDKLIF. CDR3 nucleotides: TGTGCCTGTGACACCGTACTGGGGGATCCAACCACCGATAAACTCATCTTT.

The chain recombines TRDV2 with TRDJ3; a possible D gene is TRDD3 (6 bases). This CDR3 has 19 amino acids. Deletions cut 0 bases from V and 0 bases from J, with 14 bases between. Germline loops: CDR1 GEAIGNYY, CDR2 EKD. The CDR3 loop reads CACDTAGAPSSWDTRQMFF. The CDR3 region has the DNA TGTGCCTGTGACACCGCTGGGGCCCCCAGCTCCTGGGACACCCGACAGATGTTTTTC.

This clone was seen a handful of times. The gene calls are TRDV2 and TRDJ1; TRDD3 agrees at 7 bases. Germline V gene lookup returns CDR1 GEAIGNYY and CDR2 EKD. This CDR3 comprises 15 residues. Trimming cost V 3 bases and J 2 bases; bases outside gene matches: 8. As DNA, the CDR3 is TGTGCCTGTGACTCCGTGGGGGAGCCGACCGATAAACTCATCTTT. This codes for CACDSVGEPTDKLIF.

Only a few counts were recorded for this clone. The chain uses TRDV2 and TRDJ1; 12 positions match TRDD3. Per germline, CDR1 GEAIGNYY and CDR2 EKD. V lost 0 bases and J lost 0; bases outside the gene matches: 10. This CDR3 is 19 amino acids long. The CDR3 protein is CACDTVTGGYLQYTDKLIF. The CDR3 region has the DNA TGTGCCTGTGACACCGTCACTGGGGGATACTTACAGTACACCGATAAACTCATCTTT.

CDR3: CACDTITGGYATSWDTRQMFF. CDR3 nucleotides: TGTGCCTGTGACACGATTACTGGGGGATACGCGACTAGCTGGGACACCCGACAGATGTTTTTC. This chain uses TRDV2 with TRDJ3; 13 nucleotides align to TRDD3. TCRdb gives no J gene; it was assigned here by matching the DNA to germline. The CDR3 runs to 21 residues. V dropped 1 base and J dropped 3; count of bases not matched to a gene: 11. Germline V gives CDR1 GEAIGNYY, CDR2 EKD.

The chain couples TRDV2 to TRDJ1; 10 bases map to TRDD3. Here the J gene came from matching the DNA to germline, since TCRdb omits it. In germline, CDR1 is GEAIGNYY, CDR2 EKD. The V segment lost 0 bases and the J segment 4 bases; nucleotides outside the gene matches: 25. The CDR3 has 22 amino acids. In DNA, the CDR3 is TGTGCCTGTGACACCCTCTGGCCTTCCTCTAATACTGGGGGATCCTTCGGCGATAAACTCATCTTT. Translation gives CACDTLWPSSNTGGSFGDKLIF.

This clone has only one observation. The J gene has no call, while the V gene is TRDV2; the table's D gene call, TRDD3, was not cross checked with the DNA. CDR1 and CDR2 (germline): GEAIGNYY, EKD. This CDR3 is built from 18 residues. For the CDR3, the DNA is TGTGCCTGTGACACACTGGGGGATAGCTCCTGGGACACCCGACAGACGTTTTTC. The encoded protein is CACDTLGDSSWDTRQTFF.

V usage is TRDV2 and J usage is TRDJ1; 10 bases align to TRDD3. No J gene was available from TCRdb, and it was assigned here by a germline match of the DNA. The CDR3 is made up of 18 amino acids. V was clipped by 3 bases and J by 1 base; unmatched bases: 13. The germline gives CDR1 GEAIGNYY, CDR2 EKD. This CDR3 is CACDPLGDNGGITDKLIF. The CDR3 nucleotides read TGTGCCTGTGACCCCCTGGGGGATAACGGAGGTATCACCGATAAACTCATCTTT.

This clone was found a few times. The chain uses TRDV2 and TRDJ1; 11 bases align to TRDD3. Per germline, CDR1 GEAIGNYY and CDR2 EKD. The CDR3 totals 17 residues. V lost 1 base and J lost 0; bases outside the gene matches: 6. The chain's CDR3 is CACDTLGDTHNTDKLIF. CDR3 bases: TGTGCCTGTGACACTCTGGGGGATACACATAACACCGATAAACTCATCTTT.

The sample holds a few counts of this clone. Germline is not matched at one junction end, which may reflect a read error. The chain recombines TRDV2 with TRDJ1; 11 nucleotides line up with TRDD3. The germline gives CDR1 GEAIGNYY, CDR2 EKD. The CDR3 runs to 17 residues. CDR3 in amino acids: CARDILGGYALADKLIF. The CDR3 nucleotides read TGTGCCCGTGACATTCTTGGGGGATACGCGTTAGCCGATAAACTCATCTTT.

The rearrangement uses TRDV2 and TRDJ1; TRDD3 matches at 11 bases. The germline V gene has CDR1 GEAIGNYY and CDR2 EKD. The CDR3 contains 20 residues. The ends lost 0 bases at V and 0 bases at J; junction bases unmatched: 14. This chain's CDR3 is CACDTLSPGGYLPYTDKLIF. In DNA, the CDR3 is TGTGCCTGTGACACCCTGAGCCCTGGGGGATACCTACCGTACACCGATAAACTCATCTTT.

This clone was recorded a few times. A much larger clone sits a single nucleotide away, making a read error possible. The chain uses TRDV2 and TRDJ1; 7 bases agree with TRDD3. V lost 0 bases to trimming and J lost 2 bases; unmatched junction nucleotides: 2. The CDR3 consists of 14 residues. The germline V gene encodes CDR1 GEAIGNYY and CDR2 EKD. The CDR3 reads CACDTWGKTDKLIF. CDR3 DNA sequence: TGTGCCTGTGACACCTGGGGGAAAACCGATAAACTCATCTTT.

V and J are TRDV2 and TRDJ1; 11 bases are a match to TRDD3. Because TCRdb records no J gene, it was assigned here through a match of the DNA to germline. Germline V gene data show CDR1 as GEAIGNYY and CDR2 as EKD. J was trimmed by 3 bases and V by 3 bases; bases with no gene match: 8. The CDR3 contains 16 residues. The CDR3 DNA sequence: TGTGCCTGTGACCATGTACTGGGGGATATGCCCGATAAACTCATCTTT. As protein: CACDHVLGDMPDKLIF.

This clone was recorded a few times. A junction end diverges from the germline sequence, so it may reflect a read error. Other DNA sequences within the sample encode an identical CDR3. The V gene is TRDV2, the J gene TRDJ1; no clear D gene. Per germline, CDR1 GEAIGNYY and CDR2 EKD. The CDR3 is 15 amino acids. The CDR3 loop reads CACDTVGGLTDKLIF. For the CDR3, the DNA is TGTGCCTGTGACACCGTAGGAGGGTTGACCGATAAACTCATCTTC.

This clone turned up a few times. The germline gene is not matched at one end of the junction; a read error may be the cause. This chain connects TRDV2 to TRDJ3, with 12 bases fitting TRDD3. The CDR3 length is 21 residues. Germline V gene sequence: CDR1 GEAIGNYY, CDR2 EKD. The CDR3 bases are TGTGCCCGTGACACCGACTGGGGGATACCAAAGGGCTCCTGGGACACCCGACAGATGTTTTTC. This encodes CARDTDWGIPKGSWDTRQMFF.

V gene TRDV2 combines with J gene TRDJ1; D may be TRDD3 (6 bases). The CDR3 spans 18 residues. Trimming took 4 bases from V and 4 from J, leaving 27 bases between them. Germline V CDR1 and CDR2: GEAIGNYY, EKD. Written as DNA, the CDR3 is TGTGCCTGTGAGCAACTGGGAAGGGATATCGCCCGCGGCGATAAACTCATCTTT. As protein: CACEQLGRDIARGDKLIF.

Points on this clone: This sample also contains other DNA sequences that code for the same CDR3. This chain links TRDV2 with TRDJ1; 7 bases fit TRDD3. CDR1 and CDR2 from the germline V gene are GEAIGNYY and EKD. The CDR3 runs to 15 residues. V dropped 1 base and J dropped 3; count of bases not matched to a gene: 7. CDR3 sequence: CACDTLGGEADKLIF. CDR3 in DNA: TGTGCCTGTGACACTCTGGGGGGTGAGGCCGATAAACTCATCTTT.

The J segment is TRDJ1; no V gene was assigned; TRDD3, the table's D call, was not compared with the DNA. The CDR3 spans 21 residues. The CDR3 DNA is TGTGCCTGTGACACCTTGAACCCCACTGGGGGATACGTGGACCCCAGTGATAAACTCATCTTT. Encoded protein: CACDTLNPTGGYVDPSDKLIF.

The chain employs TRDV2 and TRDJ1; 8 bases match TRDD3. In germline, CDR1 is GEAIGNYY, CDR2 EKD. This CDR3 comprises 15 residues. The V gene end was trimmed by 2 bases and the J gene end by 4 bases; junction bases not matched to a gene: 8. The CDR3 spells CACDNLGDPHDKLIF. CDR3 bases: TGTGCCTGTGACAACCTGGGGGACCCTCACGATAAACTCATCTTT.

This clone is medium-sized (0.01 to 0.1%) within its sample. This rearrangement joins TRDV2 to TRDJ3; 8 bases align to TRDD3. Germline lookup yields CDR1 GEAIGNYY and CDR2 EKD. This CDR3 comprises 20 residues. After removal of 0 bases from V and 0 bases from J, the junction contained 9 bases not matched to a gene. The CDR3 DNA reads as TGTGCCTGTGACACCGGGAACTGGGGGCCGAGCTCCTGGGACACCCGACAGATGTTTTTC. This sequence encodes CACDTGNWGPSSWDTRQMFF.

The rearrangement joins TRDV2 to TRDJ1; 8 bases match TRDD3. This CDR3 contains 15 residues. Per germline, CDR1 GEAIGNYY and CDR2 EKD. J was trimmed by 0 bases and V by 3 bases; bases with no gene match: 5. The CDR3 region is CACDYWGQYTDKLIF. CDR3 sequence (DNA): TGTGCCTGTGACTACTGGGGGCAGTACACCGATAAACTCATCTTT.

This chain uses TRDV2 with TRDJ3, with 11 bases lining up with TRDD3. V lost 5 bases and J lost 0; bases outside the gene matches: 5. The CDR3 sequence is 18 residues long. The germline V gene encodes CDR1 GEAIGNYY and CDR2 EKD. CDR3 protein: CACGTTGGYSWDTRQMFF. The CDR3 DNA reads TGTGCCTGTGGCACGACTGGGGGATACTCCTGGGACACCCGACAGATGTTTTTC.